The 23 T cell receptor beta chains reported below all come from one sample, sequenced in a study of cytomegalovirus exposure and HLA in healthy donors (dated by TCRdb to the late 2010s). The library came from the immunoSEQ multiplex PCR assay. For the multiplex PCR, a mixture combining 60 forward primers for TCR Vbeta segments and 13 reverse primers for TCR Jbeta segments was used. The source is immuneACCESS, and TCRdb retained only in-frame sequences with V and J called. Part of the clones is not carried over; for the studies checked, unresolved V genes explain less than half of this, and the remainder is unexplained. This sample has about 210,000 clones in its table, and about four fifths of those were observed once. 10% of the sample is in the top ten clones. The material sequenced was PBMCs. These receptors were obtained from a woman aged 45-65 years in good health and CMV-seropositive.

This chain links TRBV5-1 with TRBJ2-1, with 9 bases identical to TRBD2. Trimming at V came to 3 bases and at J to 4 bases, leaving 8 bases not matched to a gene. Looked up from germline, CDR1 is SGHRS and CDR2 is YFSETQ. The length of the CDR3 is 16 residues. The CDR3 nucleotides read TGCGCCAGCAGCTCCTCTAGCGGGGAGCCGTACAATGAGCAGTTCTTC. Its translation is CASSSSSGEPYNEQFF.

This sequence joins TRBV6-1 and TRBJ1-1; possible D gene TRBD1, 6 bases. With 5 bases removed from V and 0 bases from J, the gap between germline ends came to 13 bases. Germline V CDR1 and CDR2: MNHNS, SASEGT. CDR3 length: 15 amino acids. This CDR3 is CASSRQRTVNTEAFF. CDR3 in DNA: TGTGCCAGCAGTCGGCAAAGGACAGTGAACACTGAAGCTTTCTTT.

This chain connects TRBV27 to TRBJ1-6; tentative D call: TRBD1 (6 bases). CDR3 size: 15 residues. V was cut by 5 bases and J by 9 bases, with 17 bases left in between. Germline V gene lookup returns CDR1 MNHEY and CDR2 SMNVEV (reference sequence). The CDR3 DNA reads as TGTGCCAGCAGTGGGTTTGGACAGATGATTTCACCCCTCCACTTT. Protein sequence: CASSGFGQMISPLHF.

This clone came up once. The gene calls are TRBV7-2 and TRBJ2-1, with 8 positions matching TRBD2. The CDR3 loop spans 15 amino acids. J gave up 2 bases and V 6 bases, and 6 bases lay outside the gene matches. The germline V gene has CDR1 SGHTA and CDR2 FQGNSA. CDR3 protein: CASSSGGGTYNEQFF. In DNA form, the CDR3 reads TGTGCCAGCAGTTCGGGCGGGGGGACCTACAATGAGCAGTTCTTC.

The chain carries TRBV6-5 and TRBJ2-2; possibly TRBD1 for D (5 bases). The CDR3 contains 13 residues. Germline V lookup: CDR1 MNHEY, CDR2 SVGAGI. Trimming stripped 6 bases from V and 7 bases from J, with 12 bases between. In nucleotides, the CDR3 is TGTGCCAGCAGACCACAGGTGATCGGGGAGCTGTTTTTT. Translation gives CASRPQVIGELFF.

The genes are TRBV4-1 and TRBJ2-7; D is unresolved. The CDR3 runs to 15 residues. V was clipped by 1 base and J by 2 bases, with 12 bases between them. Germline CDR1 reads MGHRA; CDR2 reads YSYEKL. This CDR3 reads CASSQATGNAYEQYF. The CDR3 bases are TGCGCCAGCAGCCAAGCGACGGGTAATGCCTACGAGCAGTACTTC.

V and J are TRBV5-1 and TRBJ1-2, with 7 bases identical to TRBD1. V dropped 0 bases and J dropped 4; count of bases not matched to a gene: 3. This CDR3 has 14 amino acids. Germline V gene sequence: CDR1 SGHRS, CDR2 YFSETQ. In DNA form, the CDR3 reads TGCGCCAGCAGCTTGGAGGGACAGCTCTATGGCTACACCTTC. Protein product: CASSLEGQLYGYTF.

This clone was detected a few times. The chain recombines TRBV7-8 with TRBJ2-1; possibly TRBD1 for D (7 bases). V shed 8 bases and J shed 5 bases, with 16 bases lying between them. CDR3 length equals 14 residues. Per the germline V gene, CDR1 is SGHVS and CDR2 is FQNEAQ. The CDR3 DNA follows: TGTGCCAGCGGGGGGACAGCCTTAAACAATGAGCAGTTCTTC. This encodes CASGGTALNNEQFF.

This clone appeared a single time. The rearrangement links TRBV5-1 to TRBJ1-1, with 9 bases identical to TRBD1. This CDR3 is built from 14 residues. CDR1 SGHRS and CDR2 YFSETQ come from the germline V gene. Trimming took 3 bases from V and 1 from J; bases not matched to a gene: 1. The CDR3 DNA follows: TGCGCCAGCAGCTCGACAGGGGGGAACACTGAAGCTTTCTTT. Its translation is CASSSTGGNTEAFF.

The J gene is TRBJ2-7, the V gene TRBV5-4; 10 bases are shared with TRBD2. V was pared by 2 bases and J by 3 bases, with 5 bases of the junction left unmatched. The CDR3 is made up of 15 amino acids. Germline assignment: CDR1 SGHNT and CDR2 YYREEE (reference sequence). In DNA form, the CDR3 reads TGTGCCAGCAGCTTTGGTAGCGGGGGGTTCTACGAGCAGTACTTC. This gives the protein CASSFGSGGFYEQYF.

The chain uses TRBV30 and TRBJ1-2; D remains ambiguous. Germline V CDR1 and CDR2: GTSNPN, SVGIG (reference sequence). V lost 2 bases, J lost 1 base, and 8 bases lay in between. The CDR3 contains 13 residues. The CDR3 DNA sequence: TGTGCCTGGAGTCAATACGGTAACTATGGCTACACCTTC. Protein sequence: CAWSQYGNYGYTF.

V and J are TRBV5-4 and TRBJ1-2, with a weak D call TRBD1 (5 bases). V dropped 0 bases and J dropped 3 bases, with 9 bases sitting between them. Looked up from germline, CDR1 is SGHNT and CDR2 is YYREEE (reference sequence). The CDR3 length is 14 residues. CDR3 in amino acids: CASSLGARDYGYTF. The CDR3 DNA sequence: TGTGCCAGCAGCTTGGGGGCCAGGGACTATGGCTACACCTTC.

The J gene is TRBJ2-3, the V gene TRBV11-2; 7 nucleotides agree with TRBD1. In germline, CDR1 is SGHAT, CDR2 FQNNGV. The CDR3 covers 17 residues. J gave up 0 bases and V 5 bases, and 11 bases lay outside the gene matches. CDR3 region: CASSKQGSASSTDTQYF. The CDR3 DNA reads TGTGCCAGCAGCAAACAGGGGTCAGCTTCTAGCACAGATACGCAGTATTTT.

The genes are TRBV4-1 and TRBJ1-1; TRBD1 matches 9 bases. Germline lookup yields CDR1 MGHRA and CDR2 YSYEKL. This CDR3 contains 19 residues. Trimming took 3 bases from V and 1 from J; bases not matched to a gene: 15. For the CDR3, the DNA is TGCGCCAGCAGCCAGACCCCAATCCGGGACAGGGCATCGAACACTGAAGCTTTCTTT. Its protein is CASSQTPIRDRASNTEAFF.

This clone was seen a few times. The rearrangement links TRBV4-2 to TRBJ2-1; tentative D call: TRBD2 (6 bases). V shed 4 bases and J shed 0 bases, with 13 bases lying between them. Germline values: CDR1 LGHNA, CDR2 YNFKEQ. The CDR3 totals 16 residues. In DNA, the CDR3 is TGTGCCAGCAGCCCTTCCGGGGGTAGCTCCTACAATGAGCAGTTCTTC. As protein: CASSPSGGSSYNEQFF.

The rearrangement joins TRBV6-5 to TRBJ1-5; the match to TRBD1 covers 7 bases. This CDR3 contains 15 residues. V trimming: 0 bases; J trimming: 5 bases; junction bases outside the gene matches: 4. CDR1 and CDR2 (germline): MNHEY, SVGAGI. The CDR3 region has the DNA TGTGCCAGCAGTTACTCGACAGGGTGGGATCAGCCCCAGCATTTT. Translation gives CASSYSTGWDQPQHF.

This rearrangement joins TRBV15 to TRBJ2-5; 9 bases map to TRBD1. The J call is doubtful: the DNA matches TRBJ2-7 better. Looked up from germline, CDR1 is LNHNV and CDR2 is YYDKDF (reference sequence). This CDR3 is built from 18 residues. The CDR3, as DNA: TGTGCCACCAGCAGAGATCCCCTCCCGACAGGGGGGCTATCCGAGCAGTACTTC. Its translation: CATSRDPLPTGGLSEQYF.

This clone appeared a few times. The chain has TRBV28 and TRBJ1-3, with 7 bases aligning to TRBD1. Unmatched junction bases numbered 9, after V lost 6 bases and J lost 4 bases. In germline, CDR1 is MDHEN, CDR2 SYDVKM. The CDR3 is 15 residues long. In DNA form, the CDR3 reads TGTGCCAGCAGCCCCGCCGGGACAGCCGGAAACACCATATATTTT. Its protein is CASSPAGTAGNTIYF.

CDR3 residues: CASSLTGLGAETQYF. The CDR3 nucleotides read TGTGCCAGCAGCTTAACGGGACTCGGGGCCGAGACCCAGTACTTC. The chain uses TRBV7-3 and TRBJ2-5, with D perhaps TRBD2 (6 bases). V was pared by 0 bases and J by 5 bases, with 13 bases between. Germline values: CDR1 SGHTA, CDR2 FQGTGA. The CDR3 runs to 15 residues. The whole variable domain, filled in from reference TRBV7-3 and TRBJ2-5, reads GAGVSQTPSNKVTEKGKYVELRCDPISGHTALYWYRQSLGQGPEFLIYFQGTGAADDSGLPNDRFFAVRPEGSVSTLKIQRTERGDSAVYLCASSLTGLGAETQYFGPGTRLLVL.

As for this clone: At one boundary the junction diverges from the germline segment, which might be a read error. Other DNA sequences from this sample encode an identical CDR3 as well. The chain combines TRBV18 with TRBJ1-6; D is uncertain. The germline CDR1 and CDR2 sequences are KGHSH and LQKENI. This CDR3 comprises 15 residues. CDR3 nucleotides: TGTGCCAGCTCACCTGAGAGCTCCTATAATTCCCCCCTCCACTTT. It yields the protein CASSPESSYNSPLHF.

This sequence joins TRBV6-5 and TRBJ2-3; maybe TRBD2 (6 bases). The CDR3 is 15 amino acids. CDR1 is MNHEY and CDR2 is SVGAGI in the germline V gene. V was cut by 2 bases and J by 6 bases, with 15 bases left in between. The CDR3 sequence: CASSYGAGRTDTQYF. CDR3 coding DNA: TGTGCCAGCAGTTACGGTGCGGGGAGAACGGATACGCAGTATTTT.

In this sample, this clone turned up a few times. The V gene is TRBV2, the J gene TRBJ1-1, with 8 bases aligning to TRBD1. The germline V gene encodes CDR1 SNHLY and CDR2 FYNNEI. The length of the CDR3 is 15 residues. V shed 6 bases, J shed 1 base, and the junction held 7 bases outside the gene matches. The CDR3 is CASSPTGTGNTEAFF. For the CDR3, the DNA is TGTGCCAGCAGCCCCACCGGGACAGGGAACACTGAAGCTTTCTTT.

The chain is built from TRBV27 and TRBJ2-7; weak D call: TRBD2 (6 bases). Trimming shortened V by 2 bases and J by 3 bases, and 11 bases separated the two germline ends. This CDR3 has 14 residues. Germline V gene sequence: CDR1 MNHEY, CDR2 SMNVEV (reference sequence). The CDR3, as DNA: TGTGCCAGCAGTTTAGTAGGAGGGTACTACGAGCAGTACTTC. It codes for CASSLVGGYYEQYF.